What follows are 23 T cell receptor beta chains derived from one specimen sequenced in a study of T cell repertoires in cytomegalovirus infection. TCRdb processed the reads anew with MiXCR; each CDR3 protein has one entry. This sample has about 280,000 distinct CDR3 sequences, with 20% to 25% found just once. These receptors' targets are unknown. The source material was cultured PBMCs, sampled from culture after CMV antigen stimulation. The receptors shown here come from a human donor in good health (CMV status not recorded). Some clones in this sample may be carry-over from other donors' samples.

This clonotype was counted only a few times. This chain connects TRBV28 to TRBJ1-6, with D uncertain. Germline V gene data show CDR1 as MDHEN and CDR2 as SYDVKM. CDR3 size: 16 residues. V lost 3 bases to trimming and J lost 3 bases, with 12 bases between them. In DNA form, the CDR3 reads TGTGCCAGCAGTTTGGCCGGCGGGAGCTATAATTCACCCCTCCACTTT. This gives the protein CASSLAGGSYNSPLHF.

This clonotype was recorded at least ten times. V gene TRBV7-8 combines with J gene TRBJ2-1, with D perhaps being TRBD1 or TRBD2 (5 bases each). The CDR3 runs 14 residues. Germline-derived CDR1 and CDR2 are SGHVS and FQNEAQ. Trimming left V 1 base short and J 8 bases short, with 12 bases between. CDR3 coding DNA: TGTGCCAGCAGCTTAGGAGGGGCGCCCTATGAGCAGTTCTTC. Translated, it gives CASSLGGAPYEQFF. The full variable domain, rest sourced from reference TRBV7-8 and TRBJ2-1, is GAGVSQSPRYKVAKRGQDVALRCDPISGHVSLFWYQQALGQGPEFLTYFQNEAQLDKSGLPSDRFFAERPEGSVSTLKIQRTQQEDSAVYLCASSLGGAPYEQFFGPGTRLTVL.

The chain recombines TRBV7-9 with TRBJ1-1; D perhaps matches TRBD1 (5 bases). Trimming left V 4 bases short and J 1 base short, with 10 bases between. CDR3 size: 14 residues. Germline CDR1 SEHNR, CDR2 FQNEAQ (reference sequence). The CDR3 protein is CASSSWQGNTEAFF. Written as DNA, the CDR3 is TGTGCCAGCAGCTCCTGGCAGGGGAACACTGAAGCTTTCTTT.

The chain uses TRBV29-1 and TRBJ1-2; 9 bases map to TRBD1. V shed 7 bases and J 0 bases; nucleotides not matched to a gene: 12. CDR1 is SQVTM and CDR2 is ANQGSEA in the germline V gene. This CDR3 spans 16 amino acids. The CDR3 loop is CSDFRDRALPNYGYTF. The CDR3 coding sequence is TGCAGCGATTTCCGGGACAGGGCCCTTCCTAACTATGGCTACACCTTC.

The chain combines TRBV28 with TRBJ2-7; 7 bases are shared with TRBD1. Germline V CDR1 and CDR2: MDHEN, SYDVKM. The length of the CDR3 is 12 residues. V lost 8 bases and J lost 5; bases outside the gene matches: 6. In nucleotides, the CDR3 is TGTGCCAGCCGGGACCAGGGGGACGAGCAGTACTTC. Protein sequence: CASRDQGDEQYF.

This chain uses TRBV5-4 with TRBJ2-3; 12 bases are a match to TRBD2. This CDR3 has 16 amino acids. V lost 3 bases, J lost 2 bases, and 4 bases stayed unmatched. The germline V gene has CDR1 SGHNT and CDR2 YYREEE (reference sequence). CDR3 loop: CASSSRLAGATDTQYF. The CDR3 nucleotides are TGTGCCAGCAGCTCTAGACTAGCGGGAGCCACAGATACGCAGTATTTT. Full variable domain (outside the CDR3, taken from reference TRBV5-4 and TRBJ2-3): ETGVTQSPTHLIKTRGQQVTLRCSSQSGHNTVSWYQQALGQGPQFIFQYYREEENGRGNFPPRFSGLQFPNYSSELNVNALELDDSALYLCASSSRLAGATDTQYFGPGTRLTVL.

This clonotype was found many times. The chain uses TRBV7-2 and TRBJ2-3, with TRBD1 matching over 10 bases. Germline V CDR1 and CDR2: SGHTA, FQGNSA. Trimming took 5 bases from V and 5 from J; bases not matched to a gene: 10. This CDR3 contains 16 residues. CDR3 DNA sequence: TGTGCCAGCAGCCCCACCGGGACAGGGGTTATAGATACGCAGTATTTT. Residues: CASSPTGTGVIDTQYF. Variable domain in full (rest from reference TRBV7-2 and TRBJ2-3): GAGVSQSPSNKVTEKGKDVELRCDPISGHTALYWYRQSLGQGLEFLIYFQGNSAPDKSGLPSDRFSAERTGGSVSTLTIQRTQQEDSAVYLCASSPTGTGVIDTQYFGPGTRLTVL.

There are a few counts of this clonotype. The chain couples TRBV29-1 to TRBJ2-1, with D possibly TRBD2 on 6 matching bases. This CDR3 has 11 residues. Trimming removed 3 bases from V and 7 bases from J, with 7 bases in between. Per germline, CDR1 SQVTM and CDR2 ANQGSEA. CDR3 nucleotides: TGCAGCGTTGATGGGGGGAATGAGCAGTTCTTC. Its protein is CSVDGGNEQFF.

This clonotype has a single count. The chain couples TRBV2 to TRBJ1-2; D might be TRBD1 (5 bases). The germline V and J ends were trimmed by 0 bases and 8 bases, with 16 bases remaining between them. The CDR3 is made up of 15 amino acids. The germline gives CDR1 SNHLY, CDR2 FYNNEI. CDR3 nucleotides: TGTGCCAGCAGTGAAGCTCGGACACCCGGTCGGGGCTACACCTTC. Translated, it gives CASSEARTPGRGYTF.

The rearrangement links TRBV27 to TRBJ2-3; possibly TRBD2 for D (6 bases). Trimming removed 6 bases from V and 1 base from J, with 17 bases in between. CDR1 and CDR2 from the germline V gene are MNHEY and SMNVEV (reference sequence). The CDR3 extends over 16 amino acids. CDR3 amino acids: CASREPGGGGTDTQYF. In DNA, the CDR3 is TGTGCCAGCAGAGAACCCGGAGGAGGGGGCACAGATACGCAGTATTTT.

Only a few counts were recorded for this clonotype. The CDR3 loop is CASSLDTLAIQNIQYF. The CDR3 DNA reads TGTGCCAGCAGTTTGGATACCCTAGCCATACAAAACATTCAGTACTTC. V usage is TRBV7-8 and J usage is TRBJ2-4, with D tentatively TRBD2 (5 bases). Germline CDR1 SGHVS, CDR2 FQNEAQ. Trimming left V 6 bases short and J 5 bases short, with 20 bases between. CDR3 size: 16 residues.

CDR3 sequence (DNA): TGTGCCAGCAGTCCCGGCTATAACTCCTACAATGAGCAGTTCTTC. It is translated as CASSPGYNSYNEQFF. This sequence joins TRBV6-2 or TRBV6-3 and TRBJ2-1; D remains ambiguous. Per germline, CDR1 MNHEY and CDR2 SVGEGT. This CDR3 spans 15 amino acids. With 5 bases removed from V and 0 bases from J, the gap between germline ends came to 11 bases.

This clonotype was detected many times. The chain has TRBV7-2 and TRBJ1-6, with D perhaps matching TRBD1 (6 bases). The CDR3 runs to 15 residues. Trimming left V 4 bases short and J 6 bases short, with 13 bases between. Germline values: CDR1 SGHTA, CDR2 FQGNSA. DNA of the CDR3: TGTGCCAGCAGCTCCCAGGGGTTGGGTAATTCACCCCTCCACTTT. Protein product: CASSSQGLGNSPLHF.

This clonotype was counted ten times or more. The chain carries TRBV5-5 and TRBJ2-2; the D gene is possibly TRBD1 (6 bases). CDR3 length: 17 residues. Trimming removed 0 bases at V and 2 bases at J, with 14 bases between. Germline V CDR1 and CDR2: SGHKS, YYEKEE (reference sequence). The CDR3 reads CASSLGLVRGNTGELFF. The CDR3 nucleotides are TGTGCCAGCAGCTTGGGATTGGTCAGGGGTAACACCGGGGAGCTGTTTTTT.

The table lists this clonotype with many counts. The chain uses TRBV12-3 or TRBV12-4 and TRBJ1-1, with D unresolved. The CDR3 is 16 residues long. V was cut by 0 bases and J by 2 bases, with 13 bases left in between. The CDR3 here is CASSLAIAVENTEAFF. In DNA, the CDR3 is TGTGCCAGCAGTTTAGCGATAGCAGTGGAAAACACTGAAGCTTTCTTT.

This clonotype was counted ten times or more. The CDR3 DNA reads TGTGCCAGCAGCACCCCAAGCGGAACCGGGGGCAATCAGCCCCAGCATTTT. Its translation is CASSTPSGTGGNQPQHF. The chain has TRBV7-2 and TRBJ1-5; D is undetermined. Per germline, CDR1 SGHTA and CDR2 FQGNSA. With 5 bases removed from V and 2 bases from J, the gap between germline ends came to 19 bases. This CDR3 is 17 amino acids long.

Comments on this clonotype: A much larger clone is a single base away; this may be a read error. As the CDR3 is not closed by the conserved phenylalanine or tryptophan, this likely results from a read error. V and J are TRBV7-2 and TRBJ1-2; D perhaps matches TRBD1 (5 bases). Deletions cut 5 bases from V and 10 bases from J, with 14 bases between. There are 12 residues in the CDR3. Germline CDR1 SGHTA, CDR2 FQGNSA. This CDR3 is CASSTKTDSYTL. The CDR3 bases are TGTGCCAGCAGCACCAAGACAGATTCCTACACCTTG.

This clonotype was detected many times. V is TRBV7-2 and J is TRBJ1-4; D gene unclear. This CDR3 region has 15 residues. Germline V gives CDR1 SGHTA, CDR2 FQGNSA. V was cut by 1 base and J by 7 bases, with 13 bases left in between. The CDR3 nucleotides are TGTGCCAGCAGCTTAGTACCTGGGATGGGTGAAAAACTGTTTTTT. It encodes CASSLVPGMGEKLFF.

This clonotype was counted at least ten times. The chain employs TRBV7-2 and TRBJ2-3; 7 positions match TRBD2. Germline assignment: CDR1 SGHTA and CDR2 FQGNSA. Trimming removed 2 bases from V and 4 bases from J; junction bases left unmatched: 6. This CDR3 comprises 15 residues. The CDR3, as DNA: TGTGCCAGCAGCTTATCGGCGGGAGATCCAGATACGCAGTATTTT. Its translation is CASSLSAGDPDTQYF. The whole variable domain, filled in from reference TRBV7-2 and TRBJ2-3, reads GAGVSQSPSNKVTEKGKDVELRCDPISGHTALYWYRQSLGQGLEFLIYFQGNSAPDKSGLPSDRFSAERTGGSVSTLTIQRTQQEDSAVYLCASSLSAGDPDTQYFGPGTRLTVL.

The V and J genes are TRBV5-1 and TRBJ1-2, with TRBD1 identical over 7 bases. The germline V gene has CDR1 SGHRS and CDR2 YFSETQ. CDR3 length: 18 amino acids. V lost 4 bases, J lost 3 bases, and 18 bases stayed unmatched. The CDR3 loop is CASSPIGVTGMPDYGYTF. The CDR3 DNA reads as TGCGCCAGCAGCCCGATAGGGGTGACAGGGATGCCCGACTATGGCTACACCTTC.

This clonotype was counted ten times or more. The rearrangement links TRBV7-2 to TRBJ2-1; 7 nucleotides line up with TRBD2. The CDR3 runs 15 residues. J lost 4 bases, V lost 2 bases, and 5 bases had no gene match. Looked up from germline, CDR1 is SGHTA and CDR2 is FQGNSA. The CDR3 sequence is CASSLHLAEYNEQFF. For the CDR3, the DNA is TGTGCCAGCAGCTTACACCTAGCGGAGTACAATGAGCAGTTCTTC.

This clonotype has only a few counts. CDR3 DNA sequence: TGCAGTGCTATGCCCCCGGGACAGCGCCAAGAGACCCAGTACTTC. Encoded protein: CSAMPPGQRQETQYF. The chain uses TRBV20-1 and TRBJ2-5, with TRBD1 matching 7 bases. Germline V gene lookup returns CDR1 DFQATT and CDR2 SNEGSKA (reference sequence). The CDR3 consists of 15 residues. J lost 1 base, V lost 4 bases, and 9 bases had no gene match.

This clonotype has a count of ten or more. V usage is TRBV7-6 and J usage is TRBJ2-3; 7 bases agree with TRBD2. CDR1 and CDR2 (germline): SGHVS, FNYEAQ. Germline trimming cut 1 base from V and 1 base from J; bases unmatched to any gene: 2. The CDR3 covers 15 residues. CDR3 sequence reads: CASSLVLAGTDTQYF. The CDR3 nucleotides read TGTGCCAGCAGCTTAGTCCTAGCGGGCACAGATACGCAGTATTTT.